This is a list of T cell receptor beta chains from one sample in a study of blood T cell repertoires in COVID-19. Using immunoSEQ multiplex PCR, the repertoire was profiled, and TCRdb retains in-frame clones only, with some absent. Of roughly 200,000 clones in the sample, more than 80% were seen once. Sequencing was done on a sample of PBMCs or T cells enriched from blood (not recorded which). These receptors were taken from a man aged 40-49 years who had recovered from COVID-19. The CDR3 runs from the conserved cysteine through the conserved F or W. A D gene is named only where the DNA matches it firmly. The size of a clone is reported for some rows only, either as once, few or many, or as a class for expanded clones.

len	d_gene	v_gene	j_gene	abundance	CDR3aa	CDR3nt
17	TRBD2	TRBV9	TRBJ2-2	.	CASSVHRTSVNTGELFF	TGTGCCAGCAGCGTACACCGGACTAGCGTTAACACCGGGGAGCTGTTTTTT
14	TRBD1	TRBV6-5	TRBJ2-7	.	CASAYRGPPTKQYF	TGTGCCAGCGCTTACAGGGGGCCCCCTACGAAACAGTACTTC
16	TRBD1	TRBV5-5	TRBJ2-7	.	CASSLVLGQGVYEQYF	TGTGCCAGCAGCTTGGTATTGGGACAGGGGGTCTACGAGCAGTACTTC
15	TRBD1	TRBV11-2	TRBJ1-1	.	CASSSNRGRGTEAFF	TGTGCCAGCAGCTCAAACAGGGGGCGCGGCACTGAAGCTTTCTTT
15	TRBD1	TRBV7-2	TRBJ1-4	.	CASSPPGQTNEKLFF	TGTGCCAGCAGCCCTCCGGGACAGACCAATGAAAAACTGTTTTTT
15	.	TRBV3-1/TRBV3-2	TRBJ1-2	.	CASSQDTTANYGYTF	TGTGCCAGCAGCCAAGATACTACCGCGAACTATGGCTACACCTTC
14	.	TRBV2	TRBJ2-7	few	CASSEHGGSYEQYF	TGTGCCAGCAGTGAACACGGGGGCTCCTACGAGCAGTACTTC
17	TRBD2	TRBV9	TRBJ2-5	.	CASSDHSSGRQQETQYF	TGTGCCAGCAGCGACCACTCTAGCGGGAGACAACAAGAGACCCAGTACTTC
15	TRBD2	TRBV14	TRBJ2-7	.	CASSQGLAGPYEQYF	TGTGCCAGCAGCCAAGGACTAGCGGGACCCTACGAGCAGTACTTC
13	.	TRBV5-1	TRBJ2-7	few	CASSFDFPHEQYF	TGCGCCAGCAGCTTCGACTTCCCTCACGAGCAGTACTTC
14	TRBD2	TRBV5-8	TRBJ2-1	.	CASSSNGLVSEQFF	TGTGCCAGCAGCTCAAACGGACTAGTTAGTGAGCAGTTCTTC
14	TRBD1	TRBV3-1/TRBV3-2	TRBJ2-7	.	CASSSSSGGYEQYF	TGTGCCAGCAGCTCCTCTTCAGGGGGCTACGAGCAGTACTTC
16	.	TRBV4-1	TRBJ1-1	.	CASSQDWLTPRGEAFF	TGCGCCAGCAGCCAAGATTGGTTGACCCCGAGAGGTGAAGCTTTCTTT
19	TRBD2	TRBV4-1	TRBJ2-5	.	CASSQDLIWSSGGQETQYF	TGCGCCAGCAGCCAAGACTTAATCTGGTCTAGCGGGGGCCAAGAGACCCAGTACTTC
15	.	TRBV6-1	TRBJ2-1	many	CASSEHSVSYNEQFF	TGTGCCAGCAGTGAACATTCAGTTTCCTACAATGAGCAGTTCTTC
15	.	TRBV18	TRBJ2-3	.	CASSPRQGSTDTQYF	TGTGCCAGCTCACCACGGCAGGGCAGCACAGATACGCAGTATTTT
15	.	TRBV4-1	TRBJ1-4	.	CASSLSQGFNEKLFF	TGCGCCAGCAGCCTGTCGCAGGGGTTTAATGAAAAACTGTTTTTT
15	TRBD1	TRBV4-2	TRBJ1-5	.	CASSQTRDRNQPQHF	TGTGCCAGCAGCCAGACCCGGGACAGAAATCAGCCCCAGCATTTT
16	TRBD2	TRBV7-8	TRBJ2-5	.	CASSPTAGGGQETQYF	TGTGCCAGCAGCCCCACTGCGGGGGGGGGACAAGAGACCCAGTACTTC
15	.	TRBV30	TRBJ2-7	.	CAWSPAGTYSYEQYF	TGTGCCTGGAGTCCCGCCGGGACTTACTCCTACGAGCAGTACTTC